This TCR beta chain comes out of a study of blood T cell repertoires in COVID-19. Looking at the study overall: Samples taken during acute and convalescent COVID-19 were collected in the United States, Italy and Spain.

Some clones are missing from TCRdb's copy, which holds only in-frame ones; the method was immunoSEQ multiplex PCR. The sample has approximately 200,000 clones, 88% seen once. With V trimmed by 6 bases and J by 2 bases, 8 bases remained unmatched. The CDR3 loop spans 15 amino acids. In germline, CDR1 is SGHTA, CDR2 FQGTGA. V usage is TRBV7-3 and J usage is TRBJ2-3; 7 nucleotides align to TRBD2. The sequenced sample consisted of peripheral blood. The sequence derives from a woman aged 55 to 70 with acute or convalescent COVID-19. The CDR3 DNA reads as TGTGCCAGCAGTCCCTTAGCGGGCAACACAGATACGCAGTATTTT. Translating it yields CASSPLAGNTDTQYF.